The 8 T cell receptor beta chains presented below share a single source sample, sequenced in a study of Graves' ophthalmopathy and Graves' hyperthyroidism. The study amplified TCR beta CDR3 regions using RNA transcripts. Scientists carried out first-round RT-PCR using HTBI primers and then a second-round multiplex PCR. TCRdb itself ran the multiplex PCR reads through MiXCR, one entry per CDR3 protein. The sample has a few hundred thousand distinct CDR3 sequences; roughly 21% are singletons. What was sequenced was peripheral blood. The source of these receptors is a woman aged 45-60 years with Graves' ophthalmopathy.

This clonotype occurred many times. CDR3 protein: CATSDPNTRTALNEQFF. As DNA, the CDR3 is TGTGCCACCAGTGACCCGAATACTAGAACGGCTCTCAATGAGCAGTTCTTC. This chain joins TRBV24-1 and TRBJ2-1; a weak D match, TRBD2 (5 bases). The CDR3 has 17 amino acids. CDR1 is KGHDR, CDR2 SFDVKD, per germline. Trimming left V 4 bases short and J 6 bases short, with 21 bases between.

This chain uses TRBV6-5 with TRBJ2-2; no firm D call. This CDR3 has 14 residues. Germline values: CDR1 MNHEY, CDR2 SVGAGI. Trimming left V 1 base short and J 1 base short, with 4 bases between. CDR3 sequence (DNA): TGTGCCAGCAGTTACTTGGAGAACACCGGGGAGCTGTTTTTT. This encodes CASSYLENTGELFF.

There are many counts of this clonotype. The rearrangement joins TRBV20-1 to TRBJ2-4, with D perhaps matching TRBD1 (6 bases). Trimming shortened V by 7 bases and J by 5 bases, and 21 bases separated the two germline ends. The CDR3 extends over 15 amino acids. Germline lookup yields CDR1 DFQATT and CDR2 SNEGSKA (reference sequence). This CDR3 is CSVNRVVTFENIQYF. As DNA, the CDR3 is TGCAGTGTTAACAGGGTGGTGACTTTTGAAAACATTCAGTACTTC.

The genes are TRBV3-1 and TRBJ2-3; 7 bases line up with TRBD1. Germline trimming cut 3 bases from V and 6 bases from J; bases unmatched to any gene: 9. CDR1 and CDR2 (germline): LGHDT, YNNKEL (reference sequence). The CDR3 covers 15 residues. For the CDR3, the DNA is TGTGCCAGCAGCCACCCCGTCAGACAGGGTGATACGCAGTATTTT. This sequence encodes CASSHPVRQGDTQYF.

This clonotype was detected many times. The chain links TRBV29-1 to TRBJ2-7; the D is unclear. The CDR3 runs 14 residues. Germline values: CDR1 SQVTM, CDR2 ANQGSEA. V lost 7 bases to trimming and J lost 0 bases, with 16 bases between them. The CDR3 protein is CSAVVDGSSYEQYF. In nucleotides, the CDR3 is TGCAGCGCCGTTGTGGACGGAAGCTCCTACGAGCAGTACTTC.

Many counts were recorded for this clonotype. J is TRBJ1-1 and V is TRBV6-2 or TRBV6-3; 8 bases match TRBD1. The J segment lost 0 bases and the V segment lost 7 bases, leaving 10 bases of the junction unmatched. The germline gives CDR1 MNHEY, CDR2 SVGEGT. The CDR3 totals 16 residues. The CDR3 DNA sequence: TGTGCCAGCACCGAGACAGGGGACCCAGTGAACACTGAAGCTTTCTTT. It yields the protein CASTETGDPVNTEAFF.

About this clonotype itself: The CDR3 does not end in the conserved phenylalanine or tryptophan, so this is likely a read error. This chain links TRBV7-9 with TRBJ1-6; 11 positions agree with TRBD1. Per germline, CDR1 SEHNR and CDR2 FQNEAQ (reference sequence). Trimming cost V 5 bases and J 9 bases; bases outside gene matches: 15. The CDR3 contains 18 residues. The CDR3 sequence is CASSLQRLDRGRGSPLHL. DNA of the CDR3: TGTGCCAGCAGCCTACAAAGGCTGGACAGGGGGCGAGGTTCACCCCTCCACCTT.

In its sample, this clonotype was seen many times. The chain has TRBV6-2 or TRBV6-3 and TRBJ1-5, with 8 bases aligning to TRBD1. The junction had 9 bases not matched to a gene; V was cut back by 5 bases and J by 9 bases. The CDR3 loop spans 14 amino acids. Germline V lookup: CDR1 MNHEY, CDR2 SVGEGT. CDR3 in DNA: TGTGCCAGCAGTCGACAGGGGAACTCGGGGCCCCAGCATTTT. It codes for CASSRQGNSGPQHF.